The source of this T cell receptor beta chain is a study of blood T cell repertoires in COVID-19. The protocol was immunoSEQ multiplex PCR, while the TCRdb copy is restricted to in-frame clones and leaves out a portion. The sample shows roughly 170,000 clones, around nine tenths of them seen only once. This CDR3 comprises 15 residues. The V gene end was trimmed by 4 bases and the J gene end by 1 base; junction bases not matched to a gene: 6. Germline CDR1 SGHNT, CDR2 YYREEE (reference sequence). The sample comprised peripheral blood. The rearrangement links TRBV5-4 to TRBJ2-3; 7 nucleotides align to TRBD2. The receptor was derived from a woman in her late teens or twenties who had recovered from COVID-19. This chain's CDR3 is CASSDGTTRTDTQYF. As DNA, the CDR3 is TGTGCCAGCAGCGACGGGACTACCCGCACAGATACGCAGTATTTT.